A single sample gave rise to the 26 T cell receptor beta chains below, sequenced in a study of early T cells in non-severe SARS-CoV-2 infection. Each CDR3 protein is one row after TCRdb ran MiXCR on the 5' RACE reads. The sample shows tens of thousands of distinct CDR3 sequences, 14% of them seen only once. The source material was whole blood. The receptors come from an adult who was a healthcare worker with PCR-confirmed SARS-CoV-2 infection or an uninfected control (not recorded which).

The rearrangement joins TRBV3-1 to TRBJ2-7; unclear D gene. The germline V gene has CDR1 LGHDT and CDR2 YNNKEL (reference sequence). The V end was cut by 5 bases, the J end by 3 bases, with 11 bases between. This CDR3 region has 13 residues. In DNA form, the CDR3 reads TGTGCCAGCAGCGAAGCCATGGTCTACGAGCAGTACTTC. Translated: CASSEAMVYEQYF.

This clonotype was counted a few times. This chain links TRBV5-1 with TRBJ1-1; tentatively, D is TRBD1 (6 bases). CDR3 length equals 16 residues. Trimming took 4 bases from V and 1 from J, leaving 17 bases between them. The V gene's germline CDR1 is SGHRS and CDR2 YFSETQ. For the CDR3, the DNA is TGCGCCAGCAGCCCAGACGCGGGGGCTGGGAACACTGAAGCTTTCTTT. This codes for CASSPDAGAGNTEAFF.

This clonotype was recorded many times. J is TRBJ2-1 and V is TRBV7-6; TRBD1 matches at 9 bases. V lost 5 bases and J lost 15; bases outside the gene matches: 11. Germline V lookup: CDR1 SGHVS, CDR2 FNYEAQ. This CDR3 spans 13 amino acids. CDR3 loop: CASSPYRGPVPFF. The CDR3 DNA sequence: TGTGCCAGCAGCCCGTACAGGGGGCCGGTGCCGTTCTTC.

The sample holds a few counts of this clonotype. The V gene is TRBV5-1, the J gene TRBJ1-1; TRBD1 is a possible D gene (5 bases). CDR1 and CDR2 (germline): SGHRS, YFSETQ. With 4 bases removed from V and 1 base from J, the gap between germline ends came to 8 bases. This CDR3 contains 13 residues. CDR3 amino acids: CASSVDRNTEAFF. The CDR3 nucleotides are TGCGCCAGCAGCGTTGACAGGAACACTGAAGCTTTCTTT.

The J gene is TRBJ2-1, the V gene TRBV28; 7 bases are a match to TRBD1. J gave up 7 bases and V 3 bases, and 6 bases lay outside the gene matches. CDR1 is MDHEN, CDR2 SYDVKM, per germline. CDR3 length: 14 residues. The CDR3 region has the DNA TGTGCCAGCAGTTTCGAGACAGGGCGTAATGAGCAGTTCTTC. Its translation is CASSFETGRNEQFF.

This clonotype was counted at least ten times. J is TRBJ2-2 and V is TRBV7-6; D unresolved. The germline V and J ends were trimmed by 1 base and 5 bases, with 14 bases remaining between them. This CDR3 has 16 amino acids. The germline gives CDR1 SGHVS, CDR2 FNYEAQ. The CDR3 here is CASSLVGVSKTGELFF. CDR3 coding DNA: TGTGCCAGCAGCTTAGTAGGAGTCAGTAAAACCGGGGAGCTGTTTTTT. Full variable domain (rest looked up from reference TRBV7-6 and TRBJ2-2): GAGVSQSPRYKVTKRGQDVALRCDPISGHVSLYWYRQALGQGPEFLTYFNYEAQQDKSGLPNDRFSAERPEGSISTLTIQRTEQRDSAMYRCASSLVGVSKTGELFFGEGSRLTVL.

The chain carries TRBV11-2 and TRBJ2-3; 7 bases fit TRBD2. The J segment lost 2 bases and the V segment lost 5 bases, leaving 10 bases of the junction unmatched. Germline V lookup: CDR1 SGHAT, CDR2 FQNNGV. This CDR3 has 16 amino acids. In nucleotides, the CDR3 is TGTGCCAGCAGCCCAAACCGGGACTACCCCACAGATACGCAGTATTTT. Its protein is CASSPNRDYPTDTQYF. Supplemented by reference TRBV11-2 and TRBJ2-3, the full variable domain reads EAGVAQSPRYKIIEKRQSVAFWCNPISGHATLYWYQQILGQGPKLLIQFQNNGVVDDSQLPKDRFSAERLKGVDSTLKIQPAKLEDSAVYLCASSPNRDYPTDTQYFGPGTRLTVL.

The chain employs TRBV20-1 and TRBJ2-5; 12 nucleotides match TRBD2. The CDR3 covers 16 residues. J was trimmed by 2 bases and V by 4 bases; bases with no gene match: 8. Per the germline V gene, CDR1 is DFQATT and CDR2 is SNEGSKA (reference sequence). The CDR3 region has the DNA TGCAGTGCTACCATACTAGCGGGGGGCAAACAAGAGACCCAGTACTTC. Translating it yields CSATILAGGKQETQYF.

This clonotype showed up just a few times. This rearrangement joins TRBV20-1 to TRBJ2-1, with 8 bases aligning to TRBD1. The CDR3 totals 14 residues. The V gene end was trimmed by 4 bases and the J gene end by 3 bases; junction bases not matched to a gene: 5. Germline V lookup: CDR1 DFQATT, CDR2 SNEGSKA (reference sequence). The CDR3 loop reads CSAIPGQGYNEQFF. In DNA, the CDR3 is TGCAGTGCTATCCCCGGACAGGGCTACAATGAGCAGTTCTTC.

The chain recombines TRBV16 with TRBJ1-2; D gene unclear. The CDR3 covers 14 residues. The V end lost 4 bases, the J end lost 4 bases, and 13 bases lay between the germline ends. Germline-derived CDR1 and CDR2 are KGHSY and FQNENV. CDR3 in amino acids: CASSRPGSGYGYTF. The CDR3 DNA reads TGTGCCAGCAGCCGCCCGGGATCGGGCTATGGCTACACCTTC.

This clonotype has more than one count but fewer than ten. The V and J genes are TRBV28 and TRBJ1-2; D not certain. The length of the CDR3 is 13 residues. Germline V gene sequence: CDR1 MDHEN, CDR2 SYDVKM. The V end lost 5 bases, the J end lost 4 bases, and 11 bases lay between the germline ends. The CDR3 DNA follows: TGTGCCAGCAGTCGACTCCGAACCTATGGCTACACCTTC. This translates into CASSRLRTYGYTF.

Many counts were recorded for this clonotype. The chain links TRBV5-4 to TRBJ2-7; TRBD1 agrees at 8 bases. The CDR3 runs to 14 residues. The germline V gene encodes CDR1 SGHNT and CDR2 YYREEE (reference sequence). V lost 0 bases and J lost 7; bases outside the gene matches: 6. The CDR3 reads CASSLGQGAREQYF. In nucleotides, the CDR3 is TGTGCCAGCAGCTTGGGTCAGGGGGCGAGGGAGCAGTACTTC.

V is TRBV6-2 or TRBV6-3 and J is TRBJ2-7; 8 positions match TRBD1. Germline V gene sequence: CDR1 MNHEY, CDR2 SVGEGT. Trimming cost V 5 bases and J 3 bases; bases outside gene matches: 0. CDR3 length: 12 amino acids. The CDR3 is CASSGQGYEQYF. CDR3 nucleotides: TGTGCCAGCAGTGGACAGGGCTACGAGCAGTACTTC.

This clonotype showed up many times. The rearrangement uses TRBV28 and TRBJ1-1; D is perhaps TRBD1 (5 bases). Between the trimmed V and J ends, which lost 8 bases and 0 bases, there was a span of 13 bases. The CDR3 loop spans 14 amino acids. Germline V lookup: CDR1 MDHEN, CDR2 SYDVKM. The DNA for the CDR3 is TGTGCCAGCGAGATGGGGGGTGTGAACACTGAAGCTTTCTTT. The encoded protein is CASEMGGVNTEAFF. The variable domain in full, with the rest retrieved from reference TRBV28 and TRBJ1-1, is DVKVTQSSRYLVKRTGEKVFLECVQDMDHENMFWYRQDPGLGLRLIYFSYDVKMKEKGDIPEGYSVSREKKERFSLILESASTNQTSMYLCASEMGGVNTEAFFGQGTRLTVV.

This chain connects TRBV20-1 to TRBJ2-1; 7 bases align to TRBD2. The CDR3 runs to 15 residues. V lost 5 bases and J lost 1; bases outside the gene matches: 8. CDR1 is DFQATT, CDR2 SNEGSKA, per germline (reference sequence). The CDR3 coding sequence is TGCAGTGCTGTGACTAGCCAGAGTTCCTACAATGAGCAGTTCTTC. It codes for CSAVTSQSSYNEQFF.

This rearrangement joins TRBV7-2 to TRBJ2-5; TRBD2 matches at 12 bases. This CDR3 is 15 amino acids long. The trim removed 5 bases at V and 1 base at J, leaving 2 bases unmatched. CDR1 and CDR2 from the germline V gene are SGHTA and FQGNSA. The CDR3 reads CASSPSGGAQETQYF. In DNA, the CDR3 is TGTGCCAGCAGCCCTAGCGGGGGGGCCCAAGAGACCCAGTACTTC.

This chain connects TRBV20-1 to TRBJ2-3; possibly TRBD1 or TRBD2 for D (7 bases each). Per the germline V gene, CDR1 is DFQATT and CDR2 is SNEGSKA (reference sequence). The CDR3 extends over 13 amino acids. Trimming shortened V by 6 bases and J by 4 bases, and 14 bases separated the two germline ends. The CDR3 nucleotides are TGCAGTGCGGGAGGGGACAGCCCAGATACGCAGTATTTT. This codes for CSAGGDSPDTQYF.

V usage is TRBV10-1 and J usage is TRBJ1-6; 9 bases match TRBD1. Trimming cost V 10 bases and J 6 bases; bases outside gene matches: 7. Looked up from germline, CDR1 is WNHNN and CDR2 is SYGVQD (reference sequence). CDR3 length: 14 residues. This chain's CDR3 is CATTPGQGNSPLHF. The CDR3 DNA is TGCGCCACAACGCCGGGACAGGGTAATTCACCCCTCCACTTT.

In this sample, this clonotype turned up a few times. This sequence joins TRBV20-1 and TRBJ1-2; 8 bases align to TRBD1. The germline V gene encodes CDR1 DFQATT and CDR2 SNEGSKA (reference sequence). After removal of 3 bases from V and 8 bases from J, the junction contained 2 bases not matched to a gene. The CDR3 is made up of 11 amino acids. CDR3 coding DNA: TGCAGTGCTAGGTGGACAGGGGGCTACACCTTC. This sequence encodes CSARWTGGYTF.

This chain joins TRBV20-1 and TRBJ2-3; 11 nucleotides align to TRBD2. The V gene's germline CDR1 is DFQATT and CDR2 SNEGSKA (reference sequence). The trim removed 6 bases at V and 4 bases at J, leaving 0 bases unmatched. The CDR3 spans 12 residues. DNA for the CDR3: TGCAGTGCGGGACTAGCGGCAGATACGCAGTATTTT. This translates into CSAGLAADTQYF.

This clonotype came up a few times. The chain uses TRBV7-9 and TRBJ2-1; TRBD2 agrees at 8 bases. V lost 5 bases to trimming and J lost 7 bases; unmatched junction nucleotides: 7. This CDR3 is 14 amino acids long. Germline assignment: CDR1 SEHNR and CDR2 FQNEAQ (reference sequence). The CDR3 spells CASSLPAGGNEQFF. The DNA of the CDR3 is TGTGCCAGCAGCCTCCCGGCGGGGGGAAATGAGCAGTTCTTC.

This clonotype was seen only a few times. This chain joins TRBV12-3 or TRBV12-4 and TRBJ2-6, with D unresolved. V was trimmed by 5 bases and J by 3 bases, leaving 5 bases between them. The CDR3 spans 13 residues. CDR3 in amino acids: CASSPIGANVLTF. CDR3 nucleotide sequence: TGTGCCAGCAGTCCAATTGGGGCCAACGTCCTGACTTTC.

Only a few counts were recorded for this clonotype. The chain combines TRBV20-1 with TRBJ1-5; tentatively, D is TRBD1 (5 bases). The length of the CDR3 is 16 residues. CDR1 is DFQATT, CDR2 SNEGSKA, per germline (reference sequence). Trimming removed 5 bases from V and 5 bases from J, with 22 bases in between. For the CDR3, the DNA is TGCAGTGCTTTCCCCCAAGGGGCATTTAGTTATCAGCCCCAGCATTTT. Translation gives CSAFPQGAFSYQPQHF.

The chain's CDR3 is CASSTVENTEAFF. In DNA form, the CDR3 reads TGTGCCAGCTCTACCGTGGAGAACACTGAAGCTTTCTTT. This sequence joins TRBV3-1 and TRBJ1-1; D gene uncertain. V shed 8 bases and J shed 1 base, with 11 bases lying between them. CDR3 length equals 13 residues. Germline-derived CDR1 and CDR2 are LGHDT and YNNKEL (reference sequence). The entire variable domain, with the rest obtained from reference TRBV3-1 and TRBJ1-1, is as follows: DTAVSQTPKYLVTQMGNDKSIKCEQNLGHDTMYWYKQDSKKFLKIMFSYNNKELIINETVPNRFSPKSPDKAHLNLHINSLELGDSAVYFCASSTVENTEAFFGQGTRLTVV.

This chain connects TRBV12-3 or TRBV12-4 to TRBJ2-7, with D uncertain. This CDR3 region has 13 residues. With 4 bases removed from V and 0 bases from J, the gap between germline ends came to 7 bases. CDR3 nucleotide sequence: TGTGCCAGCAGTTCCCTGAGCTCCTACGAGCAGTACTTC. Translated: CASSSLSSYEQYF.

This clonotype was detected only a few times. The V and J genes are TRBV20-1 and TRBJ2-3; 9 bases map to TRBD2. J gave up 2 bases and V 3 bases, and 6 bases lay outside the gene matches. CDR3 length: 15 amino acids. Germline lookup yields CDR1 DFQATT and CDR2 SNEGSKA (reference sequence). This chain's CDR3 is CSASQLAGNTDTQYF. Written as DNA, the CDR3 is TGCAGTGCTAGTCAACTAGCGGGTAACACAGATACGCAGTATTTT.